Below are 31 T cell receptor beta chains sequenced from a single sample in a study of human T cells and chemical hapten exposure. A single record per CDR3 protein comes from TCRdb applying MiXCR to the RACE reads. The data contain under 100,000 distinct CDR3 sequences, around 9.3% of them singletons. The time point: patch test 2, 6 weeks after DPC sensitization. As to treatment: therapeutic diphenylcyclopropenone sensitization with weekly scalp DPC. This sample comprised whole blood, obtained in connection with sensitization to the hapten diphenylcyclopropenone (DPC). The receptors come from a woman between 45 and 60 years old with alopecia areata. Some clones in this sample may be carry-over from other donors' samples.

This clonotype has a handful of counts. The V and J genes are TRBV29-1 and TRBJ2-4; D is ambiguous. The CDR3 has 11 residues. CDR1 is SQVTM, CDR2 ANQGSEA, per germline. Trimming pared 4 bases from V and 8 bases from J, leaving 9 bases between. The CDR3 DNA sequence: TGCAGCGTTGCTGTGTCGGACATTCAGTACTTC. Translating gives CSVAVSDIQYF.

There are a few counts of this clonotype. The chain links TRBV20-1 to TRBJ2-1; 12 bases agree with TRBD2. J was trimmed by 1 base and V by 6 bases; bases with no gene match: 4. This CDR3 has 15 residues. CDR1 and CDR2 (germline): DFQATT, SNEGSKA (reference sequence). The CDR3 DNA sequence: TGCAGTGCCTCCGGGACTAGCGGGTCCTACAATGAGCAGTTCTTC. It translates to CSASGTSGSYNEQFF.

This clonotype was detected many times. J is TRBJ2-6 and V is TRBV18, with a possible D match to TRBD1 (5 bases). The V gene lost 3 bases and the J gene lost 0 bases, with 15 bases spanning the gap. The CDR3 is 18 amino acids. The germline V gene encodes CDR1 KGHSH and CDR2 LQKENI. The CDR3 reads CASSPFDSTSSGANVLTF. The CDR3 nucleotides are TGTGCCAGCTCACCTTTCGACAGTACAAGCTCTGGGGCCAACGTCCTGACTTTC.

The chain links TRBV29-1 to TRBJ1-1; no reliable D call. The CDR3 consists of 12 residues. V lost 2 bases and J lost 1, with 5 bases in between. CDR1 SQVTM and CDR2 ANQGSEA come from the germline V gene. CDR3 region: CSVERQNTEAFF. The CDR3 nucleotides read TGCAGCGTTGAACGGCAGAACACTGAAGCTTTCTTT.

At least ten counts were recorded for this clonotype. The CDR3 here is CASTDRDRPNYTF. CDR3 nucleotides: TGTGCCAGCACGGACCGGGACAGGCCCAACTACACCTTC. The chain recombines TRBV28 with TRBJ1-2; 8 bases fit TRBD1. Germline V CDR1 and CDR2: MDHEN, SYDVKM. The CDR3 is 13 residues long. Germline trimming cut 7 bases from V and 10 bases from J; bases unmatched to any gene: 11.

A few counts support this clonotype. V is TRBV21-1 and J is TRBJ1-2; TRBD1 reflects the table's D call only, with no check against the DNA. TRBV21-1 is described as a pseudogene. The CDR3 sequence is 17 residues long. Here the CDR3 reads CASSKGPGEPLKFGYTF. CDR3 nucleotides: TGTGCCAGCAGCAAAGGGCCAGGGGAGCCCCTTAAGTTTGGCTACACCTTC.

This chain connects TRBV29-1 to TRBJ2-5; no clear D. V dropped 4 bases and J dropped 2 bases, with 8 bases sitting between them. Germline V gene lookup returns CDR1 SQVTM and CDR2 ANQGSEA. The length of the CDR3 is 12 residues. The CDR3 reads CSVAGSQETQYF. The CDR3 DNA is TGCAGCGTTGCAGGCAGTCAAGAGACCCAGTACTTC.

This clonotype was counted many times. V is TRBV5-1 and J is TRBJ2-1; the match to TRBD2 covers 14 bases. CDR1 is SGHRS, CDR2 YFSETQ, per germline. Trimming removed 3 bases from V and 6 bases from J; junction bases left unmatched: 14. The CDR3 runs 19 residues. The CDR3 region is CASSYTGLAGAGGGNEQFF. Here the CDR3 DNA reads TGCGCCAGCAGCTATACGGGACTAGCGGGAGCCGGGGGTGGCAATGAGCAGTTCTTC.

This clonotype has a handful of counts. The rearrangement links TRBV27 to TRBJ2-3; D call uncertain. V was pared by 5 bases and J by 0 bases, with 18 bases between. The CDR3 is made up of 17 amino acids. Germline lookup yields CDR1 MNHEY and CDR2 SMNVEV (reference sequence). CDR3 loop: CASSPRSRSFSTDTQYF. The CDR3 region has the DNA TGTGCCAGCAGTCCCCGGAGTCGCAGTTTCAGCACAGATACGCAGTATTTT.

This clonotype was detected many times. The rearrangement joins TRBV15 to TRBJ2-1, with D possibly being TRBD2 (5 bases). V lost 0 bases to trimming and J lost 0 bases, with 21 bases between them. The CDR3 totals 20 residues. Germline values: CDR1 LNHNV, CDR2 YYDKDF (reference sequence). CDR3 in amino acids: CATSRDPRTRFSSSYNEQFF. DNA of the CDR3: TGTGCCACCAGCAGAGATCCTAGGACTCGTTTCTCAAGCTCCTACAATGAGCAGTTCTTC.

This clonotype has just a few counts. The chain couples TRBV28 to TRBJ1-2; TRBD1 agrees at 8 bases. V lost 7 bases to trimming and J lost 3 bases; unmatched junction nucleotides: 13. The length of the CDR3 is 16 residues. Germline CDR1 reads MDHEN; CDR2 reads SYDVKM. The CDR3 region is CASTRITGGADYGYTF. The CDR3 region has the DNA TGTGCCAGCACCCGAATTACAGGGGGGGCGGACTATGGCTACACCTTC.

The sample holds many counts of this clonotype. V is TRBV7-9 and J is TRBJ1-3; D is uncertain. Germline V lookup: CDR1 SEHNR, CDR2 FQNEAQ (reference sequence). This CDR3 comprises 12 residues. With 5 bases removed from V and 5 bases from J, the gap between germline ends came to 7 bases. CDR3 bases: TGTGCCAGCAGCGATACCCGAAACACCATATATTTT. It is translated as CASSDTRNTIYF.

The chain employs TRBV6-1 and TRBJ2-5; the D gene is possibly TRBD1 (5 bases). Germline CDR1 is MNHNS and CDR2 is SASEGT. The CDR3 length is 13 residues. Deletions cut 7 bases from V and 1 base from J, with 10 bases between. In nucleotides, the CDR3 is TGTGCCAGCAATAGACAGACCCAAGAGACCCAGTACTTC. The encoded protein is CASNRQTQETQYF.

This clonotype was recorded many times. The genes are TRBV27 and TRBJ2-5; 9 nucleotides match TRBD1. Trimming cost V 1 base and J 4 bases; bases outside gene matches: 13. This CDR3 is built from 18 residues. The germline V gene has CDR1 MNHEY and CDR2 SMNVEV (reference sequence). In DNA form, the CDR3 reads TGTGCCAGCAGTTTATACACAGGGGGCGGTTTTCGTGGAGAGACCCAGTACTTC. This gives the protein CASSLYTGGGFRGETQYF.

This clonotype was counted ten times or more. The V call is TRBV29-1, the J call TRBJ2-7; a possible D gene is TRBD1 (6 bases). Germline V gene data show CDR1 as SQVTM and CDR2 as ANQGSEA. Trimming cost V 4 bases and J 4 bases, with 14 bases left between them. The CDR3 totals 13 residues. The CDR3 loop reads CSVGAGQQYEQYF. Here the CDR3 DNA reads TGCAGCGTTGGGGCTGGACAGCAATACGAGCAGTACTTC.

The sample holds a few counts of this clonotype. V and J are TRBV7-2 and TRBJ1-6; maybe TRBD1 (5 bases). CDR3 length equals 17 residues. The V and J ends lost 2 bases and 4 bases respectively, with 15 bases between them. Germline V gene sequence: CDR1 SGHTA, CDR2 FQGNSA. The CDR3 DNA follows: TGTGCCAGCAGCTTAACGGGGGTCGGCTCTTATAATTCACCCCTCCACTTT. It yields the protein CASSLTGVGSYNSPLHF.

This clonotype came up many times. The chain joins TRBV11-2 to TRBJ2-5; 7 bases match TRBD1. Trimming cost V 1 base and J 5 bases; bases outside gene matches: 7. This CDR3 contains 15 residues. Germline values: CDR1 SGHAT, CDR2 FQNNGV. The DNA for the CDR3 is TGTGCCAGCAGCTTAGGAGACAGGGACGTCGAGACCCAGTACTTC. This translates into CASSLGDRDVETQYF.

This clonotype occurred a few times. The V gene is TRBV27, the J gene TRBJ1-2, with D tentatively TRBD1 (6 bases). V lost 11 bases, J lost 7 bases, and 14 bases lay in between. The CDR3 is made up of 11 amino acids. Germline V gives CDR1 MNHEY, CDR2 SMNVEV (reference sequence). CDR3 sequence (DNA): TGTGCCGCCTGGGGGCGGTTTGGCTACACCTTC. Its protein product is CAAWGRFGYTF.

This clonotype was picked up many times. This chain uses TRBV7-2 with TRBJ2-1; 9 nucleotides align to TRBD1. The CDR3 loop spans 14 amino acids. Germline CDR1 SGHTA, CDR2 FQGNSA. V shed 5 bases, J shed 6 bases, and the junction held 5 bases outside the gene matches. CDR3 bases: TGTGCCAGCAGCCAACAGGGGGCGCGCAATGAGCAGTTCTTC. Its protein product is CASSQQGARNEQFF. The whole variable domain, remainder taken from reference TRBV7-2 and TRBJ2-1, is GAGVSQSPSNKVTEKGKDVELRCDPISGHTALYWYRQSLGQGLEFLIYFQGNSAPDKSGLPSDRFSAERTGGSVSTLTIQRTQQEDSAVYLCASSQQGARNEQFFGPGTRLTVL.

This clonotype was counted a few times. The V call is TRBV7-2, the J call TRBJ2-5; TRBD1 or TRBD2 may be the D gene (5 bases each). CDR3 length equals 15 residues. Germline loops: CDR1 SGHTA, CDR2 FQGNSA. Trimming stripped 4 bases from V and 2 bases from J, with 14 bases between. CDR3 bases: TGTGCCAGCAGCTCGGGACGGACCCGGCAAGAGACCCAGTACTTC. The encoded protein is CASSSGRTRQETQYF.

This clonotype was detected ten times or more. V is TRBV20-1 and J is TRBJ2-1; 11 bases align to TRBD2. Trimming at V came to 5 bases and at J to 5 bases, leaving 5 bases not matched to a gene. The CDR3 consists of 14 residues. CDR1 is DFQATT and CDR2 is SNEGSKA in the germline V gene (reference sequence). The CDR3 region is CSAAPSGRHNEQFF. The DNA for the CDR3 is TGCAGTGCTGCCCCTAGCGGGAGGCACAATGAGCAGTTCTTC.

This clonotype was picked up many times. The chain combines TRBV27 with TRBJ1-2, with D perhaps matching TRBD1 (5 bases). The CDR3 is made up of 17 amino acids. The V end was cut by 4 bases, the J end by 3 bases, with 21 bases between. Germline values: CDR1 MNHEY, CDR2 SMNVEV (reference sequence). The CDR3 is CASSSGRLLKPDYGYTF. CDR3 coding DNA: TGTGCCAGCAGTTCGGGACGGCTCCTTAAGCCAGACTATGGCTACACCTTC.

The J gene is TRBJ2-5, the V gene TRBV12-3 or TRBV12-4; 9 nucleotides match TRBD1. With 6 bases clipped from V and 4 bases from J, the junction kept 6 bases outside the gene matches. The CDR3 runs to 14 residues. The CDR3 protein is CASRLGQGGETQYF. The CDR3 DNA reads TGTGCCAGCAGACTGGGACAGGGTGGAGAGACCCAGTACTTC.

This clonotype was counted only a few times. The chain couples TRBV10-1 to TRBJ2-5, with 14 nucleotides matching TRBD2. The germline CDR1 and CDR2 sequences are WNHNN and SYGVQD (reference sequence). V shed 6 bases and J 0 bases; nucleotides not matched to a gene: 3. This CDR3 spans 16 amino acids. The CDR3 is CASSGTSGRDQETQYF. The CDR3 region has the DNA TGCGCCAGCAGCGGGACTAGCGGGAGAGACCAAGAGACCCAGTACTTC.

This clonotype has ten or more counts. The chain carries TRBV28 and TRBJ2-7; TRBD2 matches 7 bases. Germline V gene lookup returns CDR1 MDHEN and CDR2 SYDVKM. The CDR3 sequence is 14 residues long. Trimming removed 9 bases from V and 0 bases from J; junction bases left unmatched: 8. The DNA of the CDR3 is TGTGCCAGTTGGGGAGGGGAGACCTCCTACGAGCAGTACTTC. As protein: CASWGGETSYEQYF. The complete variable domain, with remaining parts taken from reference TRBV28 and TRBJ2-7, reads DVKVTQSSRYLVKRTGEKVFLECVQDMDHENMFWYRQDPGLGLRLIYFSYDVKMKEKGDIPEGYSVSREKKERFSLILESASTNQTSMYLCASWGGETSYEQYFGPGTRLTVT.

This clonotype was seen ten or more times. V and J are TRBV6-4 and TRBJ2-2, with 8 bases identical to TRBD2. The CDR3 runs 15 residues. J gave up 3 bases and V 5 bases, and 5 bases lay outside the gene matches. Germline V gene data show CDR1 as MRHNA and CDR2 as SNTAGT. The CDR3 bases are TGTGCCAGCAGTTTGCTAGCGGGCGACACCGGGGAGCTGTTTTTT. Its translation: CASSLLAGDTGELFF.

This clonotype was seen a handful of times. The chain combines TRBV7-7 with TRBJ2-2; no clear D gene. CDR1 is SSHAT and CDR2 is FNYEAQ in the germline V gene (reference sequence). There are 13 residues in the CDR3. Trimming took off 1 base at V and 6 bases at J, with 6 bases between the two ends. In nucleotides, the CDR3 is TGTGCCAGCAGCTTAGAGCGCGCCGGGGAGCTGTTTTTT. This codes for CASSLERAGELFF.

This clonotype showed up many times. CDR3 amino acids: CSALETGGAYEQYF. The DNA of the CDR3 is TGCAGTGCCCTTGAAACAGGAGGCGCTTACGAGCAGTACTTC. The chain combines TRBV20-1 with TRBJ2-7; D is possibly TRBD1 or TRBD2 (5 bases each). Germline V gene lookup returns CDR1 DFQATT and CDR2 SNEGSKA (reference sequence). This CDR3 has 14 amino acids. Trimming stripped 6 bases from V and 4 bases from J, with 19 bases between.

This clonotype came up many times. This chain uses TRBV7-6 with TRBJ2-7, with 7 bases lining up with TRBD1. The J segment lost 6 bases and the V segment lost 2 bases, leaving 7 bases of the junction unmatched. This CDR3 comprises 14 residues. The V gene's germline CDR1 is SGHVS and CDR2 FNYEAQ. The DNA of the CDR3 is TGTGCCAGCAGCTTAAGCCGGGACAGTCCCGAGCAGTACTTC. Translated: CASSLSRDSPEQYF.

The V and J genes are TRBV7-2 and TRBJ2-3, with no clear D. From germline, CDR1 is SGHTA and CDR2 FQGNSA. V was shortened by 5 bases and J by 6 bases, with 12 bases between the two germline ends. The CDR3 spans 13 residues. The CDR3 coding sequence is TGTGCCAGCAGCCGGGCGAGTATCGATACGCAGTATTTT. Its translation: CASSRASIDTQYF.

This clonotype showed up many times. The CDR3: CASSRGLAGGQETQYF. In nucleotides, the CDR3 is TGTGCCAGCAGCCGAGGACTAGCGGGAGGGCAAGAGACCCAGTACTTC. This chain connects TRBV12-3 or TRBV12-4 to TRBJ2-5; 15 bases are a match to TRBD2. CDR3 size: 16 residues. V was pared by 6 bases and J by 2 bases, with 4 bases of the junction left unmatched.